One sample yielded the 19 T cell receptor beta chains listed below, sequenced in a study of blood T cell repertoires in COVID-19. Here immunoSEQ multiplex PCR was the method, and the copy in TCRdb shows in-frame clones only, minus some. The repertoire consists of some 240,000 clones, with around four fifths occurring once and the leading ten covering roughly 5.1%. The sequencing sample was made of peripheral blood. The origin of the receptors is a woman aged 65 to 85 with COVID-19, enrolled during active disease.

The CDR3 loop is CASSLTHTEAFF. As DNA, the CDR3 is TGTGCCAGCAGCCTGACACACACTGAAGCTTTCTTT. The chain carries TRBV28 and TRBJ1-1; D uncertain. The CDR3 runs to 12 residues. The V end lost 6 bases, the J end lost 3 bases, and 8 bases lay between the germline ends. Germline CDR1 and CDR2: MDHEN and SYDVKM.

The V gene is TRBV27, the J gene TRBJ2-3; 7 nucleotides align to TRBD1. Germline CDR1 is MNHEY and CDR2 is SMNVEV (reference sequence). After removal of 0 bases from V and 8 bases from J, the junction contained 5 bases not matched to a gene. The CDR3 sequence is 14 residues long. For the CDR3, the DNA is TGTGCCAGCAGTTTATCACGACAGGGATCTACGCAGTATTTT. Its protein is CASSLSRQGSTQYF.

This clone was observed a few times. The chain links TRBV18 to TRBJ1-1; 10 nucleotides match TRBD1. Germline CDR1 reads KGHSH; CDR2 reads LQKENI. Trimming at V came to 3 bases and at J to 4 bases, leaving 8 bases not matched to a gene. The CDR3 runs 16 residues. The CDR3 nucleotides read TGTGCCAGCTCACCTCCGGGACAGGGGCAGTCCACTGAAGCTTTCTTT. Translating it yields CASSPPGQGQSTEAFF.

CDR3 region: CASSPGLAGVGTGELFF. Here the CDR3 DNA reads TGTGCCAGCTCTCCTGGACTAGCGGGAGTAGGCACCGGGGAGCTGTTTTTT. The chain uses TRBV18 and TRBJ2-2; TRBD2 matches 13 bases. The CDR3 contains 17 residues. The trim removed 6 bases at V and 4 bases at J, leaving 8 bases unmatched. Germline CDR1 reads KGHSH; CDR2 reads LQKENI. Full variable domain (rest looked up from reference TRBV18 and TRBJ2-2): NAGVMQNPRHLVRRRGQEARLRCSPMKGHSHVYWYRQLPEEGLKFMVYLQKENIIDESGMPKERFSAEFPKEGPSILRIQQVVRGDSAAYFCASSPGLAGVGTGELFFGEGSRLTVL.

This chain uses TRBV7-3 with TRBJ2-1; 10 positions match TRBD1. V trimming: 3 bases; J trimming: 15 bases; junction bases outside the gene matches: 5. This CDR3 is built from 12 residues. Germline loops: CDR1 SGHTA, CDR2 FQGTGA. Here the CDR3 reads CASSFDRGRLFF. CDR3 nucleotide sequence: TGTGCCAGCAGCTTTGACAGGGGGCGCTTGTTCTTC.

This chain links TRBV9 with TRBJ1-6, with a weak D call TRBD1 (5 bases). The germline V and J ends were trimmed by 1 base and 5 bases, with 13 bases remaining between them. Per germline, CDR1 SGDLS and CDR2 YYNGEE. This CDR3 region has 16 residues. CDR3 nucleotides: TGTGCCAGCAGCGTAAGGAGTGGCAGGGATAATTCACCCCTCCACTTT. Protein sequence: CASSVRSGRDNSPLHF.

This chain links TRBV6-5 with TRBJ1-1; 7 bases are a match to TRBD1. J gave up 4 bases and V 2 bases, and 4 bases lay outside the gene matches. Germline V gene sequence: CDR1 MNHEY, CDR2 SVGAGI. The CDR3 runs 14 residues. CDR3 bases: TGTGCCAGCAGTTACGGGCGACAGGGCACTGAAGCTTTCTTT. It codes for CASSYGRQGTEAFF.

CDR3: CASKEKVEGYTF. The CDR3 nucleotides are TGTGCCAGTAAGGAAAAAGTGGAGGGCTACACCTTC. The J gene is TRBJ1-2, the V gene TRBV19; D is ambiguous. Trimming removed 7 bases from V and 8 bases from J, with 14 bases in between. Germline CDR1 is LNHDA and CDR2 is SQIVND (reference sequence). This CDR3 spans 12 amino acids.

This chain connects TRBV10-2 to TRBJ2-7; TRBD2 might be the D (5 bases). This CDR3 contains 14 residues. With 6 bases removed from V and 2 bases from J, the gap between germline ends came to 14 bases. The germline CDR1 and CDR2 sequences are WSHSY and SAAADI. The CDR3 DNA is TGCGCCAGCAGAACACGCGGGTTTACCTACGAGCAGTACTTC. Residues: CASRTRGFTYEQYF.

The chain is built from TRBV11-2 and TRBJ1-1; possibly TRBD1 for D (5 bases). V lost 1 base to trimming and J lost 4 bases, with 13 bases between them. CDR1 and CDR2 from the germline V gene are SGHAT and FQNNGV. The CDR3 has 15 residues. The DNA for the CDR3 is TGTGCCAGCAGCTTAGCGGGGGACTCAGCCACTGAAGCTTTCTTT. Protein: CASSLAGDSATEAFF.

The chain couples TRBV18 to TRBJ2-5, with a possible D match to TRBD1 (5 bases). Germline V gene sequence: CDR1 KGHSH, CDR2 LQKENI. V lost 1 base and J lost 5, with 11 bases in between. The CDR3 contains 14 residues. CDR3 DNA: TGTGCCAGCTCACCACTTCAGGGTGGCGAGACCCAGTACTTC. This sequence encodes CASSPLQGGETQYF.

This clone was recorded a few times. This chain connects TRBV19 to TRBJ2-2, with D maybe TRBD1 (5 bases). The CDR3 has 15 residues. CDR1 and CDR2 from the germline V gene are LNHDA and SQIVND (reference sequence). Trimming took off 9 bases at V and 4 bases at J, with 18 bases between the two ends. CDR3 amino acids: CASQTQGWGTGELFF. In DNA, the CDR3 is TGTGCCAGCCAAACGCAGGGTTGGGGCACCGGGGAGCTGTTTTTT.

The genes are TRBV28 and TRBJ2-7, with 7 nucleotides matching TRBD1. The CDR3 is 14 residues long. V was clipped by 7 bases and J by 0 bases; unmatched bases: 6. Germline CDR1 is MDHEN and CDR2 is SYDVKM. CDR3 protein: CASNRQGPSYEQYF. Written as DNA, the CDR3 is TGTGCCAGCAACCGACAGGGCCCCTCCTACGAGCAGTACTTC.

V gene TRBV6-2 or TRBV6-3 combines with J gene TRBJ2-1, with 9 bases identical to TRBD2. The germline V gene has CDR1 MNHEY and CDR2 SVGEGT. CDR3 size: 15 residues. Trimming cost V 6 bases and J 3 bases; bases outside gene matches: 6. CDR3 loop: CASSPSGGYYNEQFF. CDR3 DNA: TGTGCCAGCAGCCCGAGCGGGGGGTACTACAATGAGCAGTTCTTC.

This clone has just one count. The V gene is TRBV4-3, the J gene TRBJ1-1, with 7 bases identical to TRBD1. Germline V gene data show CDR1 as LGHNA and CDR2 as YSLEER. CDR3 length equals 14 residues. V lost 4 bases and J lost 0; bases outside the gene matches: 2. The CDR3 loop is CASSRGQVNTEAFF. The CDR3 DNA is TGCGCCAGCAGCCGTGGACAGGTGAACACTGAAGCTTTCTTT.

The V gene is TRBV19, the J gene TRBJ2-7; 10 positions match TRBD1. CDR1 is LNHDA and CDR2 is SQIVND in the germline V gene (reference sequence). J lost 4 bases, V lost 3 bases, and 3 bases had no gene match. The CDR3 totals 14 residues. The CDR3 spells CASSMGQGSYEQYF. CDR3 sequence (DNA): TGTGCCAGTAGTATGGGACAGGGGTCGTACGAGCAGTACTTC. Full variable domain (outside the CDR3, taken from reference TRBV19 and TRBJ2-7): DGGITQSPKYLFRKEGQNVTLSCEQNLNHDAMYWYRQDPGQGLRLIYYSQIVNDFQKGDIAEGYSVSREKKESFPLTVTSAQKNPTAFYLCASSMGQGSYEQYFGPGTRLTVT.

The gene calls are TRBV5-1 and TRBJ2-5; the match to TRBD1 covers 7 bases. Germline loops: CDR1 SGHRS, CDR2 YFSETQ. Germline trimming cut 0 bases from V and 2 bases from J; bases unmatched to any gene: 10. The CDR3 totals 17 residues. Here the CDR3 DNA reads TGCGCCAGCAGCTTGGGACAGGGAGTGGAGTATCAAGAGACCCAGTACTTC. As protein: CASSLGQGVEYQETQYF.

J is TRBJ1-3 and V is TRBV5-6; tentative D call: TRBD1 (5 bases). This CDR3 has 16 residues. The V end lost 3 bases, the J end lost 0 bases, and 13 bases lay between the germline ends. Germline V CDR1 and CDR2: SGHDT, YYEEEE. The CDR3, as DNA: TGTGCCAGCAGCTATCCGGGACTCAACTCTGGAAACACCATATATTTT. It yields the protein CASSYPGLNSGNTIYF.

The chain links TRBV12-2 to TRBJ1-2; TRBD1, the table's D call, was not compared with the DNA. TRBV12-2 is given as a pseudogene. The CDR3 length is 12 residues. CDR3 residues: CASRLTGCGYTF. The CDR3 DNA follows: TGTGCAAGTCGCTTGACAGGGTGCGGCTACACCTTC.